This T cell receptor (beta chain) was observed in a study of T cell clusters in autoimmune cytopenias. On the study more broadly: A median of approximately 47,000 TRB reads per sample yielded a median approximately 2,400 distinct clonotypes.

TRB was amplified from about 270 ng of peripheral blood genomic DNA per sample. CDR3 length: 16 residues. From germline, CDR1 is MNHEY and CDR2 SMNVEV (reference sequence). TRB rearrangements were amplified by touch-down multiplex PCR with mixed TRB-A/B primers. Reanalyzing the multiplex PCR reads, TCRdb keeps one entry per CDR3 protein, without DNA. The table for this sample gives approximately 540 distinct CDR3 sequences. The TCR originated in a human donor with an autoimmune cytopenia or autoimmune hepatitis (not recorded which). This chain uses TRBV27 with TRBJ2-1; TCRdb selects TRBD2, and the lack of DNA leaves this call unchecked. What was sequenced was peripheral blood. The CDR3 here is CASSPLTLAGDWEQFF.